This TCR beta chain emerged from a study of OX40 agonist ivuxolimab in advanced cancers. General study findings and limits: Expansion of clones was among the lowest in partial responders at 0.1-3.0 mg/kg. Circulating CD4+ and CD8+ T cells showed clonal expansion by week 6 at 0.1 to 3.0 mg/kg. Researchers report that CD8+ T cells had, on average, more expanded clones than CD4+.

As to this clone: Its antigen is unknown.

Sequenced by immunoSEQ multiplex PCR; TCRdb stores in-frame clones only, minus some. The sample contains 65,000 to 100,000 clones, about 91% of which appear only once. Trimming cost V 3 bases and J 1 base, with 17 bases left between them. Per germline, CDR1 SGHVS and CDR2 FQNEAQ. This CDR3 has 17 amino acids. Patients with a history of autoimmune disease or on systemic immunosuppression were excluded. The sample was CD4+ or CD8+ T cells sorted from blood, taken in a trial of the OX40 agonist ivuxolimab. The source of this sequence is an adult with an advanced solid tumor such as melanoma, head and neck, liver or kidney cancer. This rearrangement joins TRBV7-8 to TRBJ2-3; D perhaps matches TRBD2 (6 bases). CDR3 loop: CASSFHVGGPGTDTQYF. CDR3 DNA sequence: TGTGCCAGCAGCTTCCACGTGGGGGGACCAGGCACAGATACGCAGTATTTT.